This T cell receptor beta chain was captured in a study of blood T cell repertoires in COVID-19. Turning to the study itself: Nucleic acid was either cDNA or gDNA, and it came from T cells, B-cell-depleted T cells, or PBMCs.

As originally analysed: Counts of nucleated cells, estimated from reference gene primer amplification, were obtained. The data were produced by immunoSEQ multiplex PCR, yet TCRdb's version contains in-frame clones alone and is incomplete. Clonal size and the V and J genes are those of that table, whereas D and trimming came from the DNA. Found here are around 270,000 clones, about nine tenths of them singletons; the top ten hold about 2.5%. This CDR3 region has 16 residues. Germline lookup yields CDR1 SGHNT and CDR2 YENEEA. V lost 3 bases and J lost 4; bases outside the gene matches: 8. The sequence came from a person between 18 and 35 years old with COVID-19, enrolled during active disease. The material sequenced was peripheral blood. The chain employs TRBV11-3 and TRBJ2-2; TRBD1 aligns across 7 bases. The CDR3 bases are TGTGCCAGCAGCTTTTCTGGACAGGATGGCACCGGGGAGCTGTTTTTT. It translates to CASSFSGQDGTGELFF. The whole variable domain, remainder taken from reference TRBV11-3 and TRBJ2-2, is EAGVVQSPRYKIIEKKQPVAFWCNPISGHNTLYWYLQNLGQGPELLIRYENEEAVDDSQLPKDRFSAERLKGVDSTLKIQPAELGDSAVYLCASSFSGQDGTGELFFGEGSRLTVL.